Each of the 2 T cell receptor beta chains below was sequenced from the same sample in a study of cytomegalovirus exposure and HLA in healthy donors. PCR involved 60 Vbeta and 13 Jbeta primers. Sequencing used immunoSEQ multiplex PCR; TCRdb keeps in-frame clones, though not all of them. Of some 160,000 clones listed, around 76% are singletons. Sequenced sample: PBMCs. The source is a middle-aged man in good health and CMV-seronegative.

The chain employs TRBV5-1 and TRBJ2-5; 10 bases are a match to TRBD2. J lost 4 bases, V lost 0 bases, and 6 bases had no gene match. This CDR3 has 16 amino acids. The germline V gene encodes CDR1 SGHRS and CDR2 YFSETQ. The CDR3 nucleotides read TGCGCCAGCAGCTTGGCCAGGCTAGCGGGAGTAGAGACCCAGTACTTC. Its translation is CASSLARLAGVETQYF. The full variable domain, its missing parts supplied by reference TRBV5-1 and TRBJ2-5, is KAGVTQTPRYLIKTRGQQVTLSCSPISGHRSVSWYQQTPGQGLQFLFEYFSETQRNKGNFPGRFSGRQFSNSRSEMNVSTLELGDSALYLCASSLARLAGVETQYFGPGTRLLVL.

This chain connects TRBV10-3 to TRBJ2-5; 8 nucleotides agree with TRBD2. V lost 3 bases, J lost 1 base, and 4 bases stayed unmatched. Germline-derived CDR1 and CDR2 are ENHRY and SYGVKD. The CDR3 spans 15 residues. CDR3 coding DNA: TGTGCCATCAGTGAATCGGGAGGGCTCCAAGAGACCCAGTACTTC. Amino acids: CAISESGGLQETQYF.